This T cell receptor (beta chain) was found in a study of cytomegalovirus exposure and HLA in healthy donors. This CDR3 has 12 amino acids. Germline CDR1 SQVTM, CDR2 ANQGSEA. Trimming stripped 3 bases from V and 1 base from J, with 5 bases between. Primers included in the PCR were 60 Vbeta and 13 Jbeta primers. Data came from immunoSEQ multiplex PCR; TCRdb stores just in-frame clones and leaves some out. The sample holds some 120,000 clones; 65% to 75% are singletons and the top ten take 5.8%. Donors were nominally healthy when sampled, though unrecorded immune exposures were likely. Sequencing was carried out using PBMCs. This chain uses TRBV29-1 with TRBJ2-3; D is undetermined. This clonotype originated in a woman aged 50 to 60 in good health and CMV-seropositive. CDR3 nucleotide sequence: TGCAGCGTTGAGGGCCGCACAGATACGCAGTATTTT. Translating it yields CSVEGRTDTQYF.